This TCR beta chain appears in the sequencing data of a study of T-cell memory formation after mild COVID-19. 5'RACE with constant-segment primers yielded barcoded, UMI-tagged TCR alpha and TCR beta cDNA libraries. TCRdb processed the 5' RACE reads anew with MiXCR; each CDR3 protein has one entry. The table includes around 200,000 distinct CDR3 sequences, under 30% detected once. This clonotype has at least ten counts. The germline V gene has CDR1 SQVTM and CDR2 ANQGSEA. Deletions cut 4 bases from V and 2 bases from J, with 12 bases between. The CDR3 is made up of 13 amino acids. Sequencing used PBMCs or a T cell subset sorted from them (not recorded which). This clonotype originated in an adult woman who had mild COVID-19 (a few samples of this study predate the infection). Cell type and time point are not known. This chain uses TRBV29-1 with TRBJ2-7, with D perhaps matching TRBD1 (5 bases). The CDR3 nucleotides read TGCAGCGTTGTGGCAGGGTATACCTACGAGCAGTACTTC. Amino acids: CSVVAGYTYEQYF.